The rows below give T cell receptor beta chains drawn from one sample of a study of cytomegalovirus exposure and HLA in healthy donors. Repertoires were generated with immunoSEQ multiplex PCR, while TCRdb's copy carries only in-frame clones and drops some. The record lists more than 50,000 clones, of which the ten most abundant hold approximately 9%. The sequencing sample was made of PBMCs. Receptors were obtained from a man aged 45-60 years in good health and CMV-seropositive. Each CDR3 is given with its conserved first and last residue. The order of the fields is CDR3 length, V gene, D gene, clone size, J gene, CDR3 protein, CDR3 DNA. D genes are given only for firm matches. Some rows mark clone size as missing; the rest say once, few, many or name a class of expanded clone.

>16|TRBV19|.|.|TRBJ1-1
CASSIVLGAGNTEAFF
TGTGCCAGTAGTATAGTTTTGGGGGCGGGGAACACTGAAGCTTTCTTT
>14|TRBV19|TRBD1|.|TRBJ1-2
CASSRQEGAYGYTF
TGTGCCAGTAGTCGACAGGAGGGGGCCTATGGCTACACCTTC
>13|TRBV5-8|.|.|TRBJ1-1
CATAGRGNTEAFF
TGTGCCACCGCAGGGAGGGGGAACACTGAAGCTTTCTTT
>12|TRBV10-1|.|.|TRBJ1-2
CASSGGGAGYTF
TGCGCCAGCAGTGGAGGTGGCGCTGGCTACACCTTC
>13|TRBV7-6|.|.|TRBJ1-2
CASSSGLNYGYTF
TGTGCCAGCAGCTCAGGACTTAACTATGGCTACACCTTC
>14|TRBV30|TRBD1|.|TRBJ1-5
CAWRGQGAYQPQHF
TGTGCCTGGAGGGGGCAGGGGGCGTATCAGCCCCAGCATTTT
>16|TRBV5-1|TRBD1|.|TRBJ1-2
CASSSPYTTGVVGYTF
TGCGCCAGCAGTTCGCCCTATACCACAGGGGTTGTTGGCTACACCTTC
>11|TRBV5-1|.|.|TRBJ2-5
CARRGQETQYF
TGCGCCAGAAGAGGTCAAGAGACCCAGTACTTC
>15|TRBV4-2|TRBD1|.|TRBJ2-4
CASSQEGTAKNIQYF
TGTGCCAGCAGCCAAGAAGGGACAGCGAAAAACATTCAGTACTTC
>14|TRBV6-5|TRBD1|.|TRBJ1-2
CASRTGAKLYGYTF
TGTGCCAGCAGGACAGGGGCCAAACTCTATGGCTACACCTTC
>14|TRBV6-5|TRBD2|.|TRBJ2-7
CASSTPSGVYEQYF
TGTGCCAGCAGTACCCCTAGCGGGGTTTACGAGCAGTACTTC
>15|TRBV9|.|.|TRBJ1-1
CASSVGIFEDTEAFF
TGTGCCAGCAGCGTAGGAATTTTCGAGGACACTGAAGCTTTCTTT
>18|TRBV19|.|.|TRBJ2-1
CASSPREQAPRSDNEQFF
TGTGCCAGTAGTCCTAGGGAACAGGCCCCTAGATCCGACAATGAGCAGTTCTTC
>17|TRBV4-3|TRBD1|.|TRBJ2-1
CASSQDASRTGANEQFF
TGCGCCAGCAGCCAAGATGCTTCTAGGACAGGGGCCAATGAGCAGTTCTTC
>12|TRBV4-2|.|.|TRBJ2-5
CARGEIRETQYF
TGTGCTCGAGGCGAGATTAGGGAGACCCAGTACTTC
>15|TRBV4-3|TRBD1|.|TRBJ2-7
CASSQATGRSYEQYF
TGCGCCAGCAGCCAGGCGACAGGGCGGTCCTACGAGCAGTACTTC
>14|TRBV6-6|TRBD2|.|TRBJ2-5
CASRQAGGGETQYF
TGTGCCAGCAGGCAAGCGGGGGGCGGAGAGACCCAGTACTTC
>15|TRBV4-3|TRBD2|.|TRBJ2-2
CASSSRLAGTGELFF
TGCGCCAGCAGCTCCAGACTAGCAGGAACCGGGGAGCTGTTTTTT
>13|TRBV7-2|.|.|TRBJ2-7
CASIADRLGEQYF
TGTGCCAGCATAGCGGACCGTTTGGGAGAGCAGTACTTC
>14|TRBV7-2|TRBD2|.|TRBJ2-7
CASSPAAGAYEQYF
TGTGCCAGCAGCCCAGCCGCGGGAGCCTACGAGCAGTACTTC
>14|TRBV2|TRBD1|medium-sized|TRBJ1-2
CASSEALTRGFSTF
TGTGCCAGCAGTGAAGCGCTTACCAGGGGGTTCAGCACCTTC
>14|TRBV11-2|.|.|TRBJ1-1
CASRGGARNTEAFF
TGTGCCAGCCGGGGGGGCGCGAGGAACACTGAAGCTTTCTTT
>16|TRBV7-9|TRBD1|.|TRBJ2-7
CASSSTRTGVLYEQYF
TGTGCCAGCAGCTCAACCCGGACAGGCGTCCTCTACGAGCAGTACTTC
>14|TRBV5-4|.|.|TRBJ1-1
CASSPETGNTEAFF
TGTGCCAGCAGCCCTGAGACGGGGAACACTGAAGCTTTCTTT
>15|TRBV7-3|.|.|TRBJ2-7
CASSFDRLPIYEQYF
TGTGCCAGCAGCTTTGACAGGCTCCCTATCTACGAGCAGTACTTC
>14|TRBV5-1|.|.|TRBJ2-7
CASRTGRGGAEQYF
TGCGCCAGCAGAACGGGCAGGGGAGGGGCCGAGCAGTACTTC